The sample holds a few counts of the clone carrying this T cell receptor (beta chain). As originally analysed: Amplification from reference gene primers served as the basis for estimated nucleated cell counts. The assay was immunoSEQ multiplex PCR, and TCRdb's table has in-frame clones only and misses some. V and J calls and clone size are those listed in that table; D and trimming were worked out from the DNA. The sample records some 78,000 clones, less than 90% being singletons. This specimen belongs to a study of blood T cell repertoires in COVID-19. The V gene's germline CDR1 is SGHTA and CDR2 FQGNSA. Trimming pared 6 bases from V and 5 bases from J, leaving 13 bases between. The CDR3 is made up of 14 amino acids.

The receptor comes from a man aged 45-60 years with acute or convalescent COVID-19. The V call is TRBV7-2, the J call TRBJ1-4; TRBD1 is a possible D gene (5 bases). Sequencing used peripheral blood. The CDR3 region is CASSRQSGNEKLFF. The CDR3 region has the DNA TGTGCCAGCAGTCGACAGTCAGGAAATGAAAAACTGTTTTTT.